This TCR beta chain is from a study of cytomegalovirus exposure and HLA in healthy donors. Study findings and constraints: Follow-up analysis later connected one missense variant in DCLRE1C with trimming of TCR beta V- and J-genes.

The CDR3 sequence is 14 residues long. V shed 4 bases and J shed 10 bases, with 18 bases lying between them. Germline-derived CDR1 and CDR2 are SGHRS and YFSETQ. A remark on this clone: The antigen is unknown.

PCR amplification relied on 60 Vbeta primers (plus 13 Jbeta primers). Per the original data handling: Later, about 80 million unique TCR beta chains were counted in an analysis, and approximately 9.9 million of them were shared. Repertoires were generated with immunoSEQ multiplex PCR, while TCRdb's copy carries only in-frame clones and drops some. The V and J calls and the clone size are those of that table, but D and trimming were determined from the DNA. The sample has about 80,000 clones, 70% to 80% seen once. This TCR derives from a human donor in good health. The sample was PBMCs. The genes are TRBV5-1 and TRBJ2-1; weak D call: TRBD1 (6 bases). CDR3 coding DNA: TGCGCCAGCAGCCCGATGGTAGCACAGGGAGAGCAGTTCTTC. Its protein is CASSPMVAQGEQFF. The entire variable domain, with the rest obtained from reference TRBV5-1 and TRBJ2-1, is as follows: KAGVTQTPRYLIKTRGQQVTLSCSPISGHRSVSWYQQTPGQGLQFLFEYFSETQRNKGNFPGRFSGRQFSNSRSEMNVSTLELGDSALYLCASSPMVAQGEQFFGPGTRLTVL.